The sample holds a few counts of the clone carrying this T cell receptor (beta chain). Its antigen remains unknown. This sample's TCRbeta library carried unique molecular identifier barcodes. TCRdb passed the PCR reads through MiXCR, listing each CDR3 protein once. Here the sample spans some 450,000 distinct CDR3 sequences, over 40% being singletons. The sample is drawn from a study of T-cell reconstitution after alpha-beta-depleted transplantation in children. The study, taken as a whole, reports: One year after transplant, T-cell counts and diversity came mostly from newly produced T cells. About two months after transplant, alpha-beta T cells reportedly came from several hundred expanded graft clones.

In germline, CDR1 is SGHRS, CDR2 YFSETQ. The CDR3 covers 16 residues. Trimming shortened V by 0 bases and J by 2 bases, and 13 bases separated the two germline ends. The sample was PBMCs, taken before TCRalphabeta/CD19-depleted stem cell transplant. The chain employs TRBV5-1 and TRBJ2-3, with a tentative D call TRBD1 (6 bases). The clonotype was recovered from a girl aged 2-10 years with aplastic anemia, due to receive a stem cell transplant. CDR3 sequence reads: CASSLAQGPSTDTQYF. The CDR3 nucleotides are TGCGCCAGCAGCTTGGCCCAGGGGCCGTCCACAGATACGCAGTATTTT.